This TCR beta chain is from a study of T cell responses to AZD1222 COVID-19 vaccine. Study-level information: The study pooled second doses at about 4 or about 12 weeks.

This clone was seen a single time. Its specificity is not known. Only in-frame clones appear in the TCRdb table, and some are missing; sequencing was by immunoSEQ multiplex PCR. The sample lists around 120,000 clones, approximately 90% seen once, with roughly 3.5% in the top ten. The study, taken as a whole, reports: Spike-specific TCR breadth and depth were elevated following two AZD1222 doses. Nearly half of the spike-specific TCRs reportedly recognize variant regions that carry no mutations. Just a handful of AZD1222 recipients tested seropositive at baseline.

The material was peripheral blood, obtained on day 0 of AZD1222 vaccination. The receptor's source is an adult in good health.

CDR3 in amino acids: CASSSGIRRDEKLFF. The CDR3 DNA sequence: TGTGCCAGCAGTTCAGGGATTCGGAGGGATGAAAAACTGTTTTTT. The rearrangement links TRBV6-5 to TRBJ1-4, with a tentative D call TRBD1 (5 bases). The CDR3 sequence is 15 residues long. V was clipped by 4 bases and J by 6 bases, with 15 bases between them. Germline CDR1 MNHEY, CDR2 SVGAGI.